The next 8 T cell receptor beta chains were all read from a single sample in a study of CD8 T cells in Susac syndrome. cDNA came from approximately 0.5 to 1 ug RNA primed by random hexamers. Using its own MiXCR run on the immunoSEQ multiplex PCR reads, TCRdb lists one record per CDR3 protein. The data show around 270,000 distinct CDR3 sequences, around 85% seen once. Sequencing input: CD8+ T cells from PBMCs. The receptors stem from a human donor with multiple sclerosis.

This rearrangement joins TRBV9 to TRBJ2-5, with a tentative D call TRBD2 (7 bases). Germline V gene data show CDR1 as SGDLS and CDR2 as YYNGEE. There are 16 residues in the CDR3. V lost 0 bases and J 5 bases, leaving 17 bases between the germline ends. CDR3 nucleotide sequence: TGTGCCAGCAGCGTAGGGGGCAGCGGGACATGGGAGACCCAGTACTTC. Translating gives CASSVGGSGTWETQYF.

The gene calls are TRBV27 and TRBJ2-2; no definite D call. Germline CDR1 MNHEY, CDR2 SMNVEV (reference sequence). Trimming took off 6 bases at V and 6 bases at J, with 8 bases between the two ends. The CDR3 is 12 amino acids. Here the CDR3 reads CASSLPAGELFF. The CDR3 region has the DNA TGTGCCAGCAGCCTCCCGGCCGGGGAGCTGTTTTTT.

This clonotype was seen only once. The chain uses TRBV29-1 and TRBJ1-2, with D perhaps matching TRBD1 (5 bases). Trimming pared 7 bases from V and 1 base from J, leaving 19 bases between. The CDR3 runs to 15 residues. In germline, CDR1 is SQVTM, CDR2 ANQGSEA. Written as DNA, the CDR3 is TGCAGCGCCCCGATTAATAAGGGGCTTAACTATGGCTACACCTTC. This translates into CSAPINKGLNYGYTF.

The J gene is TRBJ1-2, the V gene TRBV19; tentatively, D is TRBD1 (5 bases). The V end lost 5 bases, the J end lost 6 bases, and 22 bases lay between the germline ends. The germline gives CDR1 LNHDA, CDR2 SQIVND (reference sequence). CDR3 length: 16 residues. The CDR3, as DNA: TGTGCCAGTAGTTCCCCGCCGACCCTGGGGCCCAATGGCTACACCTTC. Translating gives CASSSPPTLGPNGYTF.

This chain connects TRBV9 to TRBJ2-7, with 11 bases identical to TRBD1. The germline CDR1 and CDR2 sequences are SGDLS and YYNGEE. Trimming cost V 3 bases and J 7 bases; bases outside gene matches: 6. The CDR3 totals 14 residues. In DNA, the CDR3 is TGTGCCAGCAGCGCCGGACAGGGGGCGGGAGAGCAGTACTTC. Translation: CASSAGQGAGEQYF.

V is TRBV7-9 and J is TRBJ2-1, with 8 bases identical to TRBD2. The CDR3 loop spans 16 amino acids. V was clipped by 6 bases and J by 6 bases; unmatched bases: 13. The germline gives CDR1 SEHNR, CDR2 FQNEAQ (reference sequence). The CDR3 DNA reads TGTGCCAGCAGTCAACCCGCGGGGGGCGCCGGCAATGAGCAGTTCTTC. Residues: CASSQPAGGAGNEQFF. Filled out from reference TRBV7-9 and TRBJ2-1, the complete variable domain reads DTGVSQNPRHKITKRGQNVTFRCDPISEHNRLYWYRQTLGQGPEFLTYFQNEAQLEKSRLLSDRFSAERPKGSFSTLEIQRTEQGDSAMYLCASSQPAGGAGNEQFFGPGTRLTVL.

The V call is TRBV23-1, the J call TRBJ1-5; a possible D gene is TRBD1 (5 bases). TRBV23-1 is annotated as an ORF whose role is uncertain. V was shortened by 6 bases and J by 3 bases, with 27 bases between the two germline ends. The CDR3 is made up of 19 amino acids. DNA of the CDR3: TGCGCCAGCAGCCACCCGGGACCCCACAAAGGAGGATTCAATCAGCCCCAGCATTTT. This sequence encodes CASSHPGPHKGGFNQPQHF.

This clonotype was seen a few times. The genes are TRBV27 and TRBJ2-7; tentative D call: TRBD2 (6 bases). V was trimmed by 6 bases and J by 2 bases, leaving 14 bases between them. The CDR3 contains 14 residues. Per the germline V gene, CDR1 is MNHEY and CDR2 is SMNVEV (reference sequence). The CDR3 protein is CASRVGDWTYEQYF. DNA of the CDR3: TGTGCCAGCAGGGTCGGGGACTGGACCTACGAGCAGTACTTC.